This T cell receptor (beta chain) derives from a study of shared clonotypes between healthy human individuals. Some clones are missing from TCRdb's copy, which holds only in-frame ones; the method was immunoSEQ multiplex PCR. The sample lists over 2 million clones, about 95% occurring once. The naive CD8 population came from CD45RO-negative cells selected for CCR7, without terminally differentiated effector memory CD45RA+ cells. The V and J ends lost 5 bases and 3 bases respectively, with 19 bases between them. The length of the CDR3 is 16 residues. Germline CDR1 reads SGHRS; CDR2 reads YFSETQ. This clone was picked up one time.

The sample consisted of naive CD8+ T cells sorted from blood. The origin of this receptor is a man younger than 35 in good health. The chain employs TRBV5-1 and TRBJ2-3; D call uncertain. The CDR3 is CASRISSPAVTDTQYF. In nucleotides, the CDR3 is TGCGCCAGCAGGATATCTTCGCCGGCGGTGACAGATACGCAGTATTTT.